The rows below give T cell receptor beta chains drawn from one sample of a study of OX40 agonist ivuxolimab in advanced cancers. This table comes from immunoSEQ multiplex PCR, and its TCRdb copy is limited to in-frame clones, with some not included. The sample yields around 53,000 clones, around four fifths seen once. The source was CD4+ or CD8+ T cells sorted from blood, collected in a trial of the OX40 agonist ivuxolimab. These receptors all stem from an adult with an advanced solid tumor such as melanoma, head and neck, liver or kidney cancer. The CDR3 runs from the conserved cysteine through the conserved F or W. D genes are given only for firm matches. The size of a clone is reported for some rows only, either as once, few or many, or as a class for expanded clones.

cdr3_aa,cdr3_nt,v_call,j_call,clone_size,d_call
CASGVVYGYTF,TGTGCCTCAGGGGTAGTCTATGGCTACACCTTC,TRBV30,TRBJ1-2,few,NA
CASSSGDSPLHF,TGTGCCAGCAGCTCAGGGGATTCACCCCTCCACTTT,TRBV7-3,TRBJ1-6,NA,NA
CAIHGGGLTDTQYF,TGTGCCATTCACGGGGGGGGTCTTACAGATACGCAGTATTTT,TRBV6-6,TRBJ2-3,NA,TRBD2
CASSRRQNNSPLHF,TGTGCCAGCAGTCGGAGACAGAATAATTCACCCCTCCACTTT,TRBV6-5,TRBJ1-6,few,NA
CASSQDLAAYEQYF,TGCGCCAGCAGCCAAGATCTCGCGGCCTACGAGCAGTACTTC,TRBV4-3,TRBJ2-7,NA,NA
CASSKGLSGLGEQYF,TGTGCCAGCAGCAAAGGGCTATCGGGGCTAGGCGAGCAGTACTTC,TRBV7-2,TRBJ2-7,NA,NA
CASSSRVRETQYF,TGTGCCAGTAGTAGCAGGGTCCGAGAGACCCAGTACTTC,TRBV19,TRBJ2-5,NA,NA
CASRQGAGELFF,TGCGCCAGCAGACAGGGGGCCGGGGAGCTGTTTTTT,TRBV5-1,TRBJ2-2,NA,TRBD1
CASSLNTGNTGELFF,TGTGCCAGCAGCTTAAACACAGGGAACACCGGGGAGCTGTTTTTT,TRBV5-4,TRBJ2-2,NA,NA
CASSPDWTGEQFF,TGTGCCAGCTCACCAGACTGGACAGGAGAGCAGTTCTTC,TRBV18,TRBJ2-1,NA,TRBD1
CAWNRERNQPQHF,TGTGCCTGGAACAGGGAAAGGAATCAGCCCCAGCATTTT,TRBV30,TRBJ1-5,NA,NA
CAISGEGWGPQHF,TGTGCCATCAGTGGAGAGGGGTGGGGGCCCCAGCATTTT,TRBV10-3,TRBJ1-5,NA,NA
CASSPAREQYF,TGTGCCAGCAGTCCAGCGAGGGAGCAGTACTTC,TRBV6-1,TRBJ2-7,NA,NA
CASSPRVLAGGQSTDTQYF,TGTGCCAGCTCACCACGAGTTTTAGCGGGGGGCCAAAGCACAGATACGCAGTATTTT,TRBV18,TRBJ2-3,NA,TRBD2
CASSRGLLGNEQFF,TGCGCCAGCAGCAGGGGACTCCTGGGCAATGAGCAGTTCTTC,TRBV4-1,TRBJ2-1,NA,NA
CASSRRQGNTDTQYF,TGTGCCAGCAGCCGACGACAGGGGAACACAGATACGCAGTATTTT,TRBV14,TRBJ2-3,NA,TRBD1
CASRDSGDTQYF,TGTGCCAGCAGGGACAGTGGGGATACGCAGTATTTT,TRBV6-5,TRBJ2-3,NA,NA
CASSPGLDETQYF,TGTGCCAGCAGCCCTGGACTAGACGAGACCCAGTACTTC,TRBV5-4,TRBJ2-5,NA,TRBD2
CASSLGLAAADTQYF,TGTGCCAGCAGCTTGGGACTAGCTGCGGCAGATACGCAGTATTTT,TRBV5-6,TRBJ2-3,NA,TRBD2
CSGGQLTGELFF,TGCAGCGGTGGACAGCTGACCGGGGAGCTGTTTTTT,TRBV29-1,TRBJ2-2,NA,NA
CASSIGTGAHYGYTF,TGTGCCAGTAGTATAGGCACAGGGGCGCACTATGGCTACACCTTC,TRBV19,TRBJ1-2,few,TRBD1
CASSLEGRIEAFF,TGTGCCAGCAGCTTAGAGGGGAGAATTGAAGCTTTCTTT,TRBV7-3,TRBJ1-1,NA,NA